This T cell receptor beta chain originates from a study of early T cells in non-severe SARS-CoV-2 infection. Study overall: The study sequenced bulk RNA from unsorted whole blood, with chains unpaired. Whole-study results and caveats: Anti-spike CD8 responses were favored by VDJdb matching, which missed private and CD4 specificities.

From germline, CDR1 is SEHNR and CDR2 FQNEAQ (reference sequence). Trimming cost V 5 bases and J 3 bases, with 10 bases left between them. The CDR3 spans 14 residues. This clonotype was seen a few times. The antigen is not known. Individual cDNA molecules received unique molecular identifiers during library preparation. One entry per CDR3 protein, called by TCRdb with MiXCR from the 5' RACE reads. There are 100,000 or so distinct CDR3 sequences in the sample; less than 15% occur only once, and approximately 6% lies in the top ten. V gene TRBV7-9 combines with J gene TRBJ2-2; D is undetermined. Sequenced input: whole blood. The source of this sequence is an adult who was a healthcare worker with PCR-confirmed SARS-CoV-2 infection or an uninfected control (not recorded which). The CDR3 sequence: CASSPVRDTGELFF. The CDR3 nucleotides read TGTGCCAGCAGCCCCGTCCGAGACACCGGGGAGCTGTTTTTT. Full variable domain (missing parts from reference TRBV7-9 and TRBJ2-2): DTGVSQNPRHKITKRGQNVTFRCDPISEHNRLYWYRQTLGQGPEFLTYFQNEAQLEKSRLLSDRFSAERPKGSFSTLEIQRTEQGDSAMYLCASSPVRDTGELFFGEGSRLTVL.